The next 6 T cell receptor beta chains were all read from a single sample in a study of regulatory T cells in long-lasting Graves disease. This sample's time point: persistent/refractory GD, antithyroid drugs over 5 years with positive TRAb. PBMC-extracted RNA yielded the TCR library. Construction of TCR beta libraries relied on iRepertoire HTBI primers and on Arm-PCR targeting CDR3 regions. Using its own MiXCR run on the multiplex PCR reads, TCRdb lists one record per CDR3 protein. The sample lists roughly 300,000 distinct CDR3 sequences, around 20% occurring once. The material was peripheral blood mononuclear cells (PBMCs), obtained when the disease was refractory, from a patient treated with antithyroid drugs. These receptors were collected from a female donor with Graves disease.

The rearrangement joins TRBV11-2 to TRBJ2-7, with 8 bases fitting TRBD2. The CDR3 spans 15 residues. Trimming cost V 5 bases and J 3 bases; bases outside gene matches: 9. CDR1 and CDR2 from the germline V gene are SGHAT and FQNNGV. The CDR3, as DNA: TGTGCCAGCAGCCAAGCAAACCTAGCGGGCTACGAGCAGTACTTC. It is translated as CASSQANLAGYEQYF.

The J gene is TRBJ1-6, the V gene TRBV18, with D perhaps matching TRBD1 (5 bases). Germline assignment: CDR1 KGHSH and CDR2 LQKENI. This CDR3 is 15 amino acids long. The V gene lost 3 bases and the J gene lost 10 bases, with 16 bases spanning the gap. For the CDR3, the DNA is TGTGCCAGCTCACCCGGATCAGGGAGCGGATCACCCCTCCACTTT. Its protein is CASSPGSGSGSPLHF.

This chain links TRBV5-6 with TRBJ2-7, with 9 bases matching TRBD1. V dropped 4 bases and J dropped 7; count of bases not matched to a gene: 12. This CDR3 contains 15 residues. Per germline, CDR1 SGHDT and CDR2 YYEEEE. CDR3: CASSNKAQGAGEQYF. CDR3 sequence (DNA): TGTGCCAGCAGCAACAAAGCACAGGGGGCAGGGGAGCAGTACTTC.

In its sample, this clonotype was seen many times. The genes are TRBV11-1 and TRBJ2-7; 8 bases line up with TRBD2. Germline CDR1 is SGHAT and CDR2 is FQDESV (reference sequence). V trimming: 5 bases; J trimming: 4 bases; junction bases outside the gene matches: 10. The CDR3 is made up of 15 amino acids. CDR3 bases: TGTGCCAGCAGCCAAAACTTCGGCGGGGGGTACGAGCAGTACTTC. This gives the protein CASSQNFGGGYEQYF.

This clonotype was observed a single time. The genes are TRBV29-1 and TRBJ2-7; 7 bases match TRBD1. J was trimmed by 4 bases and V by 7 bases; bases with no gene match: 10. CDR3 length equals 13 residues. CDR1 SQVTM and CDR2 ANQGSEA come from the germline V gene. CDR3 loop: CSAMAGTEYEQYF. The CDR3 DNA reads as TGCAGCGCCATGGCCGGGACAGAGTACGAGCAGTACTTC.

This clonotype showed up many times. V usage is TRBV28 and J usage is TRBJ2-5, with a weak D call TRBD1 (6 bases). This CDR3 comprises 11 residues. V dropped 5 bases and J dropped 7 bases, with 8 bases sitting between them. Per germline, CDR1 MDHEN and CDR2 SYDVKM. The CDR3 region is CASSPRGTQYF. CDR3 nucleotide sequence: TGTGCCAGCAGTCCCAGGGGGACCCAGTACTTC.